Listed here are 25 T cell receptor beta chains from one sample, sequenced in a study of T cells in Graves' hyperthyroidism and ophthalmopathy. Amplification targeted TCR beta CDR3 regions from RNA transcripts. The HTBI primer set served for first-round RT-PCR of the TCR CDR3. TCRdb reprocessed the multiplex PCR reads via MiXCR and lists one record per CDR3 protein. The sample has more than 450,000 distinct CDR3 sequences; just under 20% are singletons. Specimen: blood. These receptors were obtained from a man aged 35-49 years with Graves' ophthalmopathy.

This clonotype was found a few times. The chain couples TRBV9 to TRBJ2-7; D gene ambiguous. Trimming shortened V by 0 bases and J by 2 bases, and 9 bases separated the two germline ends. CDR3 length: 14 amino acids. Looked up from germline, CDR1 is SGDLS and CDR2 is YYNGEE. Written as DNA, the CDR3 is TGTGCCAGCAGCGTAGAACAGCACACCTACGAGCAGTACTTC. Residues: CASSVEQHTYEQYF.

This chain links TRBV11-3 with TRBJ2-1; the match to TRBD2 covers 8 bases. With 5 bases clipped from V and 7 bases from J, the junction kept 10 bases outside the gene matches. The germline V gene encodes CDR1 SGHNT and CDR2 YENEEA. This CDR3 has 15 residues. The CDR3 nucleotides read TGTGCCAGCAGCCCAGGAGGGACTAGTAGGAATGAGCAGTTCTTC. Translated: CASSPGGTSRNEQFF.

This clonotype was seen only a few times. The chain has TRBV6-1 and TRBJ2-4; D is uncertain. V gave up 6 bases and J gave up 1 base, with 13 bases separating them. The germline V gene encodes CDR1 MNHNS and CDR2 SASEGT. The CDR3 length is 15 residues. In nucleotides, the CDR3 is TGTGCCAGCAGCGTGACGGCGTTGGCCAAAAACATTCAGTACTTC. It encodes CASSVTALAKNIQYF.

This clonotype was picked up many times. The chain combines TRBV2 with TRBJ1-2; unclear D gene. Germline V gene data show CDR1 as SNHLY and CDR2 as FYNNEI. The V gene lost 6 bases and the J gene lost 6 bases, with 14 bases spanning the gap. This CDR3 spans 13 amino acids. The CDR3 loop reads CASSSSRVDGYTF. The CDR3 DNA reads as TGTGCCAGCAGCTCTTCACGAGTCGATGGCTACACCTTC.

The chain carries TRBV5-1 and TRBJ2-3; D perhaps matches TRBD2 (7 bases). Germline V gene lookup returns CDR1 SGHRS and CDR2 YFSETQ. V shed 5 bases and J shed 5 bases, with 18 bases lying between them. The CDR3 spans 15 residues. CDR3 sequence (DNA): TGCGCCAGCAGGGGAGGGGGGTACAGTGGAGATACGCAGTATTTT. Translation gives CASRGGGYSGDTQYF.

The chain carries TRBV7-9 and TRBJ1-3; D is uncertain. Germline-derived CDR1 and CDR2 are SEHNR and FQNEAQ (reference sequence). The CDR3 spans 13 residues. V lost 4 bases and J lost 2, with 6 bases in between. CDR3 bases: TGTGCCAGCAGCTCGGCCGCTGGAAACACCATATATTTT. Amino acids: CASSSAAGNTIYF.

The genes are TRBV9 and TRBJ2-1; TRBD2 is a possible D gene (6 bases). CDR1 is SGDLS, CDR2 YYNGEE, per germline. CDR3 length: 16 amino acids. Trimming cost V 0 bases and J 0 bases, with 10 bases left between them. In DNA, the CDR3 is TGTGCCAGCAGCGTAGGCGGGACTCCCTCCTACAATGAGCAGTTCTTC. It encodes CASSVGGTPSYNEQFF. The full variable domain, its missing parts supplied by reference TRBV9 and TRBJ2-1, is DSGVTQTPKHLITATGQRVTLRCSPRSGDLSVYWYQQSLDQGLQFLIQYYNGEERAKGNILERFSAQQFPDLHSELNLSSLELGDSALYFCASSVGGTPSYNEQFFGPGTRLTVL.

This clonotype was observed a handful of times. J is TRBJ1-1 and V is TRBV7-9; D not certain. The CDR3 is 11 residues long. V was trimmed by 5 bases and J by 7 bases, leaving 8 bases between them. In germline, CDR1 is SEHNR, CDR2 FQNEAQ (reference sequence). CDR3 loop: CASSPQNEAFF. The CDR3 DNA reads as TGTGCCAGCAGCCCCCAGAATGAAGCTTTCTTT.

J is TRBJ1-5 and V is TRBV7-9; D is unresolved. From germline, CDR1 is SEHNR and CDR2 FQNEAQ (reference sequence). V was shortened by 2 bases and J by 1 base, with 12 bases between the two germline ends. This CDR3 region has 16 residues. In DNA, the CDR3 is TGTGCCAGCAGCTTATTAGGGCCGGCAAGCAATCAGCCCCAGCATTTT. Its translation: CASSLLGPASNQPQHF.

The chain links TRBV12-3 or TRBV12-4 to TRBJ2-2; a possible D gene is TRBD2 (6 bases). Trimming removed 4 bases from V and 3 bases from J, with 12 bases in between. The CDR3 is 15 residues long. CDR3 DNA sequence: TGTGCCAGCAGTTACGGAGGGAGAGACACCGGGGAGCTGTTTTTT. Translation: CASSYGGRDTGELFF.

The rearrangement joins TRBV5-1 to TRBJ2-7; TRBD1 matches 11 bases. This CDR3 region has 15 residues. The J segment lost 4 bases and the V segment lost 3 bases, leaving 6 bases of the junction unmatched. CDR1 is SGHRS, CDR2 YFSETQ, per germline. In nucleotides, the CDR3 is TGCGCCAGCAGCTCCGGACAGGGGGCTTGGTACGAGCAGTACTTC. Residues: CASSSGQGAWYEQYF.

This clonotype has a count of ten or more. The V and J genes are TRBV11-2 and TRBJ2-5; perhaps TRBD1 as D (6 bases). CDR3 length: 13 amino acids. Germline CDR1 is SGHAT and CDR2 is FQNNGV. V lost 5 bases to trimming and J lost 3 bases, with 10 bases between them. The CDR3 DNA is TGTGCCAGCAGCCCGGACAGAAAAGAGACCCAGTACTTC. This sequence encodes CASSPDRKETQYF.

This clonotype was seen repeatedly, ten times or more. V and J are TRBV20-1 and TRBJ2-7; 12 bases are shared with TRBD2. Germline CDR1 reads DFQATT; CDR2 reads SNEGSKA (reference sequence). The CDR3 spans 17 residues. The ends lost 5 bases at V and 1 base at J; junction bases unmatched: 12. The CDR3 loop reads CSAATPSGRAASYEQYF. CDR3 DNA sequence: TGCAGTGCTGCGACACCTAGCGGGAGGGCCGCGTCCTACGAGCAGTACTTC.

This clonotype was found many times. DNA for the CDR3: TGTGCCAGCAGCCCACCCGATCAGCCCCAGCATTTT. It specifies CASSPPDQPQHF. The chain recombines TRBV7-2 with TRBJ1-5; D remains unclear. CDR3 length: 12 residues. Germline V gene sequence: CDR1 SGHTA, CDR2 FQGNSA. The V end was cut by 5 bases, the J end by 5 bases, with 7 bases between.

The chain employs TRBV6-1 and TRBJ1-1, with a weak D call TRBD1 (6 bases). Germline V lookup: CDR1 MNHNS, CDR2 SASEGT. V was pared by 5 bases and J by 5 bases, with 18 bases between. The CDR3 runs 15 residues. The CDR3 DNA is TGTGCCAGCAGTAAACAGCTCAGGGGAAGAACTGAAGCTTTCTTT. Protein product: CASSKQLRGRTEAFF.

The chain recombines TRBV20-1 with TRBJ1-5; 9 bases are a match to TRBD1. V lost 3 bases and J lost 6; bases outside the gene matches: 6. Looked up from germline, CDR1 is DFQATT and CDR2 is SNEGSKA (reference sequence). CDR3 length equals 14 residues. CDR3 loop: CSASRTGGGQPQHF. The CDR3 nucleotides read TGCAGTGCTAGCCGTACAGGGGGCGGTCAGCCCCAGCATTTT.

The chain links TRBV5-1 to TRBJ2-3; D uncertain. In germline, CDR1 is SGHRS, CDR2 YFSETQ. The CDR3 runs 14 residues. The V end was cut by 2 bases, the J end by 0 bases, with 7 bases between. The CDR3 DNA follows: TGCGCCAGCAGCTTCGAGACCAGCACAGATACGCAGTATTTT. Amino acids: CASSFETSTDTQYF.

This clonotype was found a few times. The rearrangement uses TRBV20-1 and TRBJ1-5; 9 nucleotides align to TRBD1. Germline CDR1 and CDR2: DFQATT and SNEGSKA (reference sequence). V shed 5 bases, J shed 4 bases, and the junction held 9 bases outside the gene matches. This CDR3 has 15 amino acids. CDR3 in amino acids: CSAQPGQGFNQPQHF. In nucleotides, the CDR3 is TGCAGTGCTCAACCGGGACAGGGATTTAATCAGCCCCAGCATTTT.

This chain connects TRBV7-2 to TRBJ1-5, with TRBD1 identical over 7 bases. This CDR3 is 14 amino acids long. Germline values: CDR1 SGHTA, CDR2 FQGNSA. V gave up 5 bases and J gave up 6 bases; unmatched junction bases: 7. CDR3 nucleotides: TGTGCCAGCAGCGCGAGGGGGCTGGCTCAGCCCCAGCATTTT. Translation: CASSARGLAQPQHF.

Points on this clonotype: Just one base apart from a much larger clone, this may be a read error. J is TRBJ2-7 and V is TRBV28; D not certain. Germline CDR1 MDHEN, CDR2 SYDVKM. The length of the CDR3 is 14 residues. The CDR3 sequence: CAGRWTAMTYEQYF. The DNA of the CDR3 is TGTGCCGGCAGGTGGACGGCTATGACCTACGAGCAGTACTTC.

This clonotype was found once. This chain connects TRBV7-3 to TRBJ2-2; 7 nucleotides agree with TRBD1. Losses at the gene ends were 1 base for V and 6 bases for J; bases not matched to a gene: 17. The CDR3 covers 19 residues. Germline V gives CDR1 SGHTA, CDR2 FQGTGA. CDR3 DNA sequence: TGTGCCAGCAGCTTAAGCTCTAACAGGGGCCGGCCCCGTCCCGGGGAGCTGTTTTTT. Translated: CASSLSSNRGRPRPGELFF. The full variable domain, in which reference TRBV7-3 and TRBJ2-2 provide the parts outside the CDR3, is GAGVSQTPSNKVTEKGKYVELRCDPISGHTALYWYRQSLGQGPEFLIYFQGTGAADDSGLPNDRFFAVRPEGSVSTLKIQRTERGDSAVYLCASSLSSNRGRPRPGELFFGEGSRLTVL.

This chain uses TRBV30 with TRBJ2-3, with 7 positions matching TRBD1. The germline CDR1 and CDR2 sequences are GTSNPN and SVGIG (reference sequence). There are 16 residues in the CDR3. V lost 3 bases, J lost 1 base, and 10 bases stayed unmatched. CDR3 sequence: CAWSQRGPAGTDTQYF. The CDR3 DNA is TGTGCCTGGAGCCAAAGGGGGCCAGCGGGCACAGATACGCAGTATTTT.

The genes are TRBV25-1 and TRBJ2-2, with 10 bases lining up with TRBD1. The ends lost 10 bases at V and 6 bases at J; junction bases unmatched: 8. The CDR3 covers 14 residues. Per the germline V gene, CDR1 is MGHDK and CDR2 is SYGVNS. CDR3 bases: TGTGCCACCACCGGACAGGGGGAGGCCGGGGAGCTGTTTTTT. Translating it yields CATTGQGEAGELFF.

A few counts support this clonotype. The chain uses TRBV29-1 and TRBJ2-5; a weak D match, TRBD2 (5 bases). Deletions cut 5 bases from V and 5 bases from J, with 9 bases between. This CDR3 spans 11 amino acids. Looked up from germline, CDR1 is SQVTM and CDR2 is ANQGSEA. The CDR3 sequence is CSVRRAETQYF. CDR3 nucleotide sequence: TGCAGCGTTAGGCGGGCCGAGACCCAGTACTTC.

Only a few counts were recorded for this clonotype. The V and J genes are TRBV2 and TRBJ1-2; TRBD1 agrees at 7 bases. The V segment lost 2 bases and the J segment 5 bases; nucleotides outside the gene matches: 2. This CDR3 has 13 amino acids. Germline V gene data show CDR1 as SNHLY and CDR2 as FYNNEI. Written as DNA, the CDR3 is TGTGCCAGCAGTGAACGGACAGGATATGGCTACACCTTC. Its translation: CASSERTGYGYTF. Looking up the rest from reference TRBV2 and TRBJ1-2 gives the full variable domain: EPEVTQTPSHQVTQMGQEVILRCVPISNHLYFYWYRQILGQKVEFLVSFYNNEISEKSEIFDDQFSVERPDGSNFTLKIRSTKLEDSAMYFCASSERTGYGYTFGSGTRLTVV.